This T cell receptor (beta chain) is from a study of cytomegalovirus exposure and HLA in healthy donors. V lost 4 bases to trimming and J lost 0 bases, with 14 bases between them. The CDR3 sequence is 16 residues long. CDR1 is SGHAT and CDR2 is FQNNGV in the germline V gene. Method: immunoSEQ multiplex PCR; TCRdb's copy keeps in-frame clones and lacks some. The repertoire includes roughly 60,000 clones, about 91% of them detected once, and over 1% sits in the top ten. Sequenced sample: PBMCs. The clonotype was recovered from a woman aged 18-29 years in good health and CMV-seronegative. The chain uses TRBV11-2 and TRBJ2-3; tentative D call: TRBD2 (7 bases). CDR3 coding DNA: TGTGCCAGCAGCTCGAGGGGGGGACTTAGCACAGATACGCAGTATTTT. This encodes CASSSRGGLSTDTQYF.